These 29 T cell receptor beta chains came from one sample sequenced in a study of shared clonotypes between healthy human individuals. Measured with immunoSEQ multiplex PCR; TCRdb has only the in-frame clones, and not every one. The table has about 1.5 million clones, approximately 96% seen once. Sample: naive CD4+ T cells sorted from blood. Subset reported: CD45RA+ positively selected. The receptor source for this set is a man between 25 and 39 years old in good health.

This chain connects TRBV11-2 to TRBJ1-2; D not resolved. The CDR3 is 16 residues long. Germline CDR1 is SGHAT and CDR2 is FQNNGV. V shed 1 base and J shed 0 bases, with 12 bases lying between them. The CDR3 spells CASSLGPGLANYGYTF. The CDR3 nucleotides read TGTGCCAGCAGCTTAGGACCGGGGTTAGCTAACTATGGCTACACCTTC.

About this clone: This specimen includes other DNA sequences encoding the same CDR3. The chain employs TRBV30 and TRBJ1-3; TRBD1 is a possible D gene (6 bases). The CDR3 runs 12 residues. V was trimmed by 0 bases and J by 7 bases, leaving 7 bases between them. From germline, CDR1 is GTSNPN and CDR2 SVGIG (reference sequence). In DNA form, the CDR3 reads TGTGCCTGGAGTGTTGGGGGCAACACCATATATTTT. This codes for CAWSVGGNTIYF.

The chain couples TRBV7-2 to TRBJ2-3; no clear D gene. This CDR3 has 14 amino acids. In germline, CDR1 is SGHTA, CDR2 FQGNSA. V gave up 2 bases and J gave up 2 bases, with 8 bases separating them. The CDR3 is CASSLRGPTDTQYF. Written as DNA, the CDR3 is TGTGCCAGCAGCTTACGAGGTCCCACAGATACGCAGTATTTT.

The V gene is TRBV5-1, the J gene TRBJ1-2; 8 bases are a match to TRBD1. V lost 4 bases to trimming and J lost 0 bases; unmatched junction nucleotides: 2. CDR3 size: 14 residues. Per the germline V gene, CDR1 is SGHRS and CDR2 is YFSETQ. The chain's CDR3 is CASSTGQANYGYTF. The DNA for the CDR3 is TGCGCCAGCAGCACGGGACAGGCTAACTATGGCTACACCTTC.

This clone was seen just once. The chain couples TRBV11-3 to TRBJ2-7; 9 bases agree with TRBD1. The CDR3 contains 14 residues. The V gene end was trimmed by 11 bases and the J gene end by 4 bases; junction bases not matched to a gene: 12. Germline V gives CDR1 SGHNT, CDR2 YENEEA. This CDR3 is CAGPYLGQGYEQYF. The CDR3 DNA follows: TGTGCCGGACCGTACCTGGGACAGGGATACGAGCAGTACTTC.

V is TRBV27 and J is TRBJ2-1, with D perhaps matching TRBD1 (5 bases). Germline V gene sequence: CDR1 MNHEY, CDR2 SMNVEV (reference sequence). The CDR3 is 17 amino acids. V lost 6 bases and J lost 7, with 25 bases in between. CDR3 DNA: TGTGCCAGCAGCAGATTTCTTCAGGGCCACCTCAGGAATGAGCAGTTCTTC. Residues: CASSRFLQGHLRNEQFF.

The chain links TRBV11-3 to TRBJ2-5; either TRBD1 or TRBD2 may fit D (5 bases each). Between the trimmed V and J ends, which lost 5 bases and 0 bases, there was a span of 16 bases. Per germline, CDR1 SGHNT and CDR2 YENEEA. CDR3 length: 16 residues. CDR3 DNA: TGTGCCAGCAGCCACCGGGGCGGGCCCTACCAAGAGACCCAGTACTTC. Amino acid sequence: CASSHRGGPYQETQYF.

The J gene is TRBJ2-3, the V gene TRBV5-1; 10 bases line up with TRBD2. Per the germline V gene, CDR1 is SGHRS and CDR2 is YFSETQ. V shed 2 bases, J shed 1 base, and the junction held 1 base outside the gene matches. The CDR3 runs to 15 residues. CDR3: CASSFGTSGTDTQYF. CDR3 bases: TGCGCCAGCAGCTTCGGGACTAGCGGCACAGATACGCAGTATTTT.

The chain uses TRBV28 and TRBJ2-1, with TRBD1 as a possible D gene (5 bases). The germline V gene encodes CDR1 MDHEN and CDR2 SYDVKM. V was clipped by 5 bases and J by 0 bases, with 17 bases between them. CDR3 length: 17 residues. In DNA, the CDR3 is TGTGCCAGCAGTCCAATACAGGCGATACGCTCCTACAATGAGCAGTTCTTC. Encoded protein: CASSPIQAIRSYNEQFF.

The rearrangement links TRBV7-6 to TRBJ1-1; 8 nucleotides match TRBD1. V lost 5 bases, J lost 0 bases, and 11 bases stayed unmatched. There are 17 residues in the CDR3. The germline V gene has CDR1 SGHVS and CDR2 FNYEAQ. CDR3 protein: CASSLTAGGQVNTEAFF. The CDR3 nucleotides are TGTGCCAGCAGCCTAACTGCAGGGGGCCAGGTGAACACTGAAGCTTTCTTT.

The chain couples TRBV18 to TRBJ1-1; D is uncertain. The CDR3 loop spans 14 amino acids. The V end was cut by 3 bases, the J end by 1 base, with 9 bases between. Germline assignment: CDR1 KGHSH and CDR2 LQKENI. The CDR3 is CASSPELRNTEAFF. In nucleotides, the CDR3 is TGTGCCAGCTCACCGGAACTGAGGAACACTGAAGCTTTCTTT.

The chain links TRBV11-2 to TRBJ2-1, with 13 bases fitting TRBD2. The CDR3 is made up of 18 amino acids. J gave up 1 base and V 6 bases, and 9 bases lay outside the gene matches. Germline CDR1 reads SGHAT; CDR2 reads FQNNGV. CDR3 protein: CASRRGLAGVWSYNEQFF. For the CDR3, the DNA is TGTGCCAGCAGACGAGGACTAGCGGGAGTTTGGTCCTACAATGAGCAGTTCTTC.

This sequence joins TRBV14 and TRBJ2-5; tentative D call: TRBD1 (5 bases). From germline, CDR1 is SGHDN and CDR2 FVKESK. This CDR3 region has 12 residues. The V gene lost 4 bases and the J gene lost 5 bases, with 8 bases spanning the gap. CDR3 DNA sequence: TGTGCCAGCAGCCGTTGGGGCGAGACCCAGTACTTC. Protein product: CASSRWGETQYF.

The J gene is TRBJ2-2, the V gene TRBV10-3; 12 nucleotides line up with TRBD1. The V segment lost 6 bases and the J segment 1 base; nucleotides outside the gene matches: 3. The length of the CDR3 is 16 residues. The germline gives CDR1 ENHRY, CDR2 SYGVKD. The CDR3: CAIRGQGALNTGELFF. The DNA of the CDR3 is TGTGCCATCAGGGGACAGGGGGCCCTGAACACCGGGGAGCTGTTTTTT.

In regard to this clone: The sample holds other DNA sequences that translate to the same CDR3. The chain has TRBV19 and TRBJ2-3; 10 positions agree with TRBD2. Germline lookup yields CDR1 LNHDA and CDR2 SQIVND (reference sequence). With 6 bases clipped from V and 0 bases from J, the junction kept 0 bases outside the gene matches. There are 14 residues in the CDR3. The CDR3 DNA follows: TGTGCCAGTAGGACTAGCGGGAGCACAGATACGCAGTATTTT. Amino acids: CASRTSGSTDTQYF.

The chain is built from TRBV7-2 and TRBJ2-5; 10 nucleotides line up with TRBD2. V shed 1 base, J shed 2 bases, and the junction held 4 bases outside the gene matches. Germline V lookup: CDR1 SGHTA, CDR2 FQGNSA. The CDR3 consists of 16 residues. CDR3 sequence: CASSLGGLAIQETQYF. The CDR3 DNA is TGTGCCAGCAGCTTAGGGGGACTAGCGATACAAGAGACCCAGTACTTC.

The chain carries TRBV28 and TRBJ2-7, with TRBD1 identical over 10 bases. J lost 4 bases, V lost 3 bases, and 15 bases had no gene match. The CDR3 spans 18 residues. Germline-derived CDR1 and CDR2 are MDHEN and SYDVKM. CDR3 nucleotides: TGTGCCAGCAGTTTCAGTTGGCGTGGGACAGGGGATGATTACGAGCAGTACTTC. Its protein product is CASSFSWRGTGDDYEQYF.

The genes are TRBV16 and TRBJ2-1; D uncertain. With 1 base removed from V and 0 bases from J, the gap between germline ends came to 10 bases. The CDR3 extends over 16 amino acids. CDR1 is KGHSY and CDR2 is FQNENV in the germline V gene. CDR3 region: CASSQFYDSSYNEQFF. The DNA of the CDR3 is TGTGCCAGCAGCCAATTTTACGATTCCTCCTACAATGAGCAGTTCTTC.

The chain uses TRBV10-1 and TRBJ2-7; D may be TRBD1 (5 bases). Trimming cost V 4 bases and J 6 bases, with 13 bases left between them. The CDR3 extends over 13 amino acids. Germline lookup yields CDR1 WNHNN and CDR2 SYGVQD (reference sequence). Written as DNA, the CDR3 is TGCGCCAGCAGTGGTCAGACAGCGTCCGAGCAGTACTTC. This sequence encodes CASSGQTASEQYF.

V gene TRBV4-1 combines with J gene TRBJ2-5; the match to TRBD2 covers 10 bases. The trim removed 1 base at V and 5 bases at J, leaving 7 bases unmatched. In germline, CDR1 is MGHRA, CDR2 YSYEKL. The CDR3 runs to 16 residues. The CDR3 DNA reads TGCGCCAGCAGCCAAGGGGAAGCGGGAGGGCGTGAGACCCAGTACTTC. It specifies CASSQGEAGGRETQYF.

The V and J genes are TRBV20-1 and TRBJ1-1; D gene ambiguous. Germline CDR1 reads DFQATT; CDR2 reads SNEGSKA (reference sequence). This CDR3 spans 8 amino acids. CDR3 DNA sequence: TGCATTACGGCTGAAGCTTTCTTT. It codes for CITAEAFF.

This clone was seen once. The DNA for the CDR3 is TGTGCCAGCAGCAAACTTCCGGGACTAGCGGGATTTAGCACCGGGGAGCTGTTTTTT. Protein sequence: CASSKLPGLAGFSTGELFF. The rearrangement joins TRBV11-2 to TRBJ2-2, with 13 bases lining up with TRBD2. The CDR3 runs 19 residues. CDR1 SGHAT and CDR2 FQNNGV come from the germline V gene. The trim removed 5 bases at V and 4 bases at J, leaving 13 bases unmatched.

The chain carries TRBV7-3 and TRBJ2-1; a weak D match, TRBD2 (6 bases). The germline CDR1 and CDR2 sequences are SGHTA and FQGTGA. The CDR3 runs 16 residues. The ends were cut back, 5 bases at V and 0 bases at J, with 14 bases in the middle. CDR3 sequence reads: CASSQRVGSSYNEQFF. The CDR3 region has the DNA TGTGCCAGCAGCCAAAGGGTCGGGAGCTCCTACAATGAGCAGTTCTTC.

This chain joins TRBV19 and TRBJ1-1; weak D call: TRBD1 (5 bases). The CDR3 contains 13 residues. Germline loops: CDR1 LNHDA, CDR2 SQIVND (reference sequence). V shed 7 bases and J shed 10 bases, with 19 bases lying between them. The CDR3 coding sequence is TGTGCCAGTATTAAATGGCAGGGTAACGCAGCTTTCTTT. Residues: CASIKWQGNAAFF.

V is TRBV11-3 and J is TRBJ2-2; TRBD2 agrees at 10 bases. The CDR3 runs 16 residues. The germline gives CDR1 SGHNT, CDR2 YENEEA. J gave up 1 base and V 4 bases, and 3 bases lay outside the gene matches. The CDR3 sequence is CASSSRLAGNTGELFF. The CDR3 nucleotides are TGTGCCAGCAGCTCCCGACTAGCGGGGAACACCGGGGAGCTGTTTTTT.

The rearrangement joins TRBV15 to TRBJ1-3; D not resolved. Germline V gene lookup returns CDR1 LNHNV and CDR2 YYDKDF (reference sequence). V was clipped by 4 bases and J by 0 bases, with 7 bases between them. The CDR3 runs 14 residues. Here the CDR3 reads CATSTGNSGNTIYF. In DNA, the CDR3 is TGTGCCACCAGCACTGGAAACTCTGGAAACACCATATATTTT.

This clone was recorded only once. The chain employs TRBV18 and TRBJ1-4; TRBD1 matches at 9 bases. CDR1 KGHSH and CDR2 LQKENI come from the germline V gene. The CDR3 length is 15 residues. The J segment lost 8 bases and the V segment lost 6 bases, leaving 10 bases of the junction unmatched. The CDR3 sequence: CASSPGQGRGEKLFF. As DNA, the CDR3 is TGTGCCAGCTCTCCGGGACAGGGCCGAGGGGAAAAACTGTTTTTT. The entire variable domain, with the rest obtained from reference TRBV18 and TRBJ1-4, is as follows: NAGVMQNPRHLVRRRGQEARLRCSPMKGHSHVYWYRQLPEEGLKFMVYLQKENIIDESGMPKERFSAEFPKEGPSILRIQQVVRGDSAAYFCASSPGQGRGEKLFFGSGTQLSVL.

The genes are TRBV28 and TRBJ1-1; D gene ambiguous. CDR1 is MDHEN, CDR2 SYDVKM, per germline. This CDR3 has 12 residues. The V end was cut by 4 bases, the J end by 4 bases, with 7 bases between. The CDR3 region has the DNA TGTGCCAGCAGTTGGGTCGGCACTGAAGCTTTCTTT. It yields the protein CASSWVGTEAFF.

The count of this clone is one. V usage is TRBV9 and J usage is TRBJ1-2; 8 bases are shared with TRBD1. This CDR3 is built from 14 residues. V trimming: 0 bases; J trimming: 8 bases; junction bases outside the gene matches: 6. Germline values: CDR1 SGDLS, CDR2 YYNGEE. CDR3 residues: CASSVGQGAEGYTF. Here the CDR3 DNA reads TGTGCCAGCAGCGTAGGTCAGGGGGCAGAAGGCTACACCTTC.